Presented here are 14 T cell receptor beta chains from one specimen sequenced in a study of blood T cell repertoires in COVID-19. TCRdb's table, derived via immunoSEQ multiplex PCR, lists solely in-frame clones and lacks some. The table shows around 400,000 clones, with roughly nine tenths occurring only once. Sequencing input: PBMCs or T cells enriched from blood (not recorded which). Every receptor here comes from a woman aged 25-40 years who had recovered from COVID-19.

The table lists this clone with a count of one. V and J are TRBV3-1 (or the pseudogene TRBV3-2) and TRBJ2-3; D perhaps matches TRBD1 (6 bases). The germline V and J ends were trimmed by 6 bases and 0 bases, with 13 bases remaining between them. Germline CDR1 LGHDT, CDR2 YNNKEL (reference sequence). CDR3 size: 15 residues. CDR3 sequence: CASSSTTGSTDTQYF. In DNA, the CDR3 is TGTGCCAGCAGTTCTACGACAGGTAGCACAGATACGCAGTATTTT.

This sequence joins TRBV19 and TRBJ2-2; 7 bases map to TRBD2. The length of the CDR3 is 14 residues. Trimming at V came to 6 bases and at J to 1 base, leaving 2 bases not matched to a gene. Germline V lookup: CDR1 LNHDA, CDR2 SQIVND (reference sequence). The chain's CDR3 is CASRGGRNTGELFF. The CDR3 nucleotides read TGTGCCAGTAGAGGCGGGAGGAACACCGGGGAGCTGTTTTTT.

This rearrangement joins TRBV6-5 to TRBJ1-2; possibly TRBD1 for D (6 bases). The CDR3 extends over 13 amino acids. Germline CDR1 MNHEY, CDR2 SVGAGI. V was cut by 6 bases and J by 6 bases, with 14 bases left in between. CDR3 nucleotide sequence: TGTGCCAGCAGCCAAGGGGGTTTGGATGGCTACACCTTC. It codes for CASSQGGLDGYTF.

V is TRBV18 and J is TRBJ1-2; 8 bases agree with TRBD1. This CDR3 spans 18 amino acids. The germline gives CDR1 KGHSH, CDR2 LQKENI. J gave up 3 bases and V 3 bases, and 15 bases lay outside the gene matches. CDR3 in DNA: TGTGCCAGCTCACCCACCCTAGGGCAGGGGGCCCAGGACTATGGCTACACCTTC. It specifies CASSPTLGQGAQDYGYTF.

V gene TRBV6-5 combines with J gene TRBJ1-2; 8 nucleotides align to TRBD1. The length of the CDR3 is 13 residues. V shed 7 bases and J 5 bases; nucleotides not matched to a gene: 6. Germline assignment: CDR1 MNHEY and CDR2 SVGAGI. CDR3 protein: CASNQGAGYGYTF. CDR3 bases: TGTGCCAGCAACCAGGGGGCCGGGTATGGCTACACCTTC.

The CDR3 sequence: CASVGQGNTGELFF. The CDR3 region has the DNA TGTGCCAGCGTTGGACAGGGTAACACCGGGGAGCTGTTTTTT. The chain employs TRBV7-8 and TRBJ2-2; 8 nucleotides align to TRBD1. The CDR3 covers 14 residues. Germline V gives CDR1 SGHVS, CDR2 FQNEAQ. The trim removed 8 bases at V and 2 bases at J, leaving 4 bases unmatched.

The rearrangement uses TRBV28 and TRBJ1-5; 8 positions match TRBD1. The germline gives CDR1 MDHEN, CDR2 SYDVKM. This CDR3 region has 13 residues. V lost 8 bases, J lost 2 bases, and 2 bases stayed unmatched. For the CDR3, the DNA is TGTGCCAGCCGGGACAGGCGCAATCAGCCCCAGCATTTT. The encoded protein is CASRDRRNQPQHF.

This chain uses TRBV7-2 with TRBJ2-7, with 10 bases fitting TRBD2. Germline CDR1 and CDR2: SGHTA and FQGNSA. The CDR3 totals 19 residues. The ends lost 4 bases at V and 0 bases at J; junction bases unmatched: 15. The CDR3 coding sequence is TGTGCCAGCAGCTCCCCCCGGGGGTGGAGCGGGAGGGTCTCCTACGAGCAGTACTTC. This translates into CASSSPRGWSGRVSYEQYF.

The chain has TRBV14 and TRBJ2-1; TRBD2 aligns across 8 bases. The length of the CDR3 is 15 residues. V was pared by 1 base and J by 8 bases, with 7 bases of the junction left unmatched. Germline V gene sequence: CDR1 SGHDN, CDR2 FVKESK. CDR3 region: CASSQGSGNFYEQFF. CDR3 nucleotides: TGTGCCAGCAGCCAAGGTAGCGGGAATTTCTATGAGCAGTTCTTC. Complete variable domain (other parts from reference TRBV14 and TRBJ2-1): EAGVTQFPSHSVIEKGQTVTLRCDPISGHDNLYWYRRVMGKEIKFLLHFVKESKQDESGMPNNRFLAERTGGTYSTLKVQPAELEDSGVYFCASSQGSGNFYEQFFGPGTRLTVL.

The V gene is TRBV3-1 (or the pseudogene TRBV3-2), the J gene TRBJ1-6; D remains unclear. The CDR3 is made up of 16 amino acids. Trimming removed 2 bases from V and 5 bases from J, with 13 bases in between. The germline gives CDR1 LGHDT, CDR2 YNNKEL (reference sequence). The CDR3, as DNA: TGTGCCAGCAGCCAATGGAGGGAACCCCATAATTCACCCCTCCACTTT. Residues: CASSQWREPHNSPLHF.

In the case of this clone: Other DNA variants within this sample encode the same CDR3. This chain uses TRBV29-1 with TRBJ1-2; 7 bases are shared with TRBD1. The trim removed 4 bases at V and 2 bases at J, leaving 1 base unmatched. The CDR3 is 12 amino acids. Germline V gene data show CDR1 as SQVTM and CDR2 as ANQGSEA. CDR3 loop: CSVGGQNYGYTF. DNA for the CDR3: TGCAGCGTTGGGGGACAGAACTATGGCTACACCTTC.

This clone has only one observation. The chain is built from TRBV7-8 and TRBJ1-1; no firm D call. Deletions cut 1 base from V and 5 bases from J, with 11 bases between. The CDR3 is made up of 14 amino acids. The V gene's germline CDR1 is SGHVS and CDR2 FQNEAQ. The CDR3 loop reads CASSLGRGSTEAFF. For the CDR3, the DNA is TGTGCCAGCAGCTTAGGTCGCGGATCAACTGAAGCTTTCTTT.

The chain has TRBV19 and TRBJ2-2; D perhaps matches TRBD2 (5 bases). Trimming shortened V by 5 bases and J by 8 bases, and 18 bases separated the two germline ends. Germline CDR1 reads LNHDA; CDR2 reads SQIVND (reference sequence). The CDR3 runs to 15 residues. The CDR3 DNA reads TGTGCCAGTAGTGCCCCGCGACCGATAGCGGGGGAGCTGTTTTTT. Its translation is CASSAPRPIAGELFF.

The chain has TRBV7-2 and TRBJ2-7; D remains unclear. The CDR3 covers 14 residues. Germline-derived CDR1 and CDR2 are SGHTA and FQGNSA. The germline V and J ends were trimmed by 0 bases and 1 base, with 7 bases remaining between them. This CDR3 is CASSLARASYEQYF. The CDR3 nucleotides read TGTGCCAGCAGCTTAGCGCGTGCTTCCTACGAGCAGTACTTC.